A selection of T cell receptor beta chains follows, all from one sample in a study of CD4+ T cells in melanoma. Some clones are missing from TCRdb's copy, which holds only in-frame ones; the method was immunoSEQ multiplex PCR. The table shows some 50,000 clones, with 85% to 90% occurring only once. Sequencing was carried out using peripheral blood. These receptors were collected from a human donor with melanoma. The CDR3 runs from the conserved cysteine through the conserved F or W. Each record gives: V gene, clone size, CDR3 protein. The size of a clone is reported for some rows only, either as once, few or many, or as a class for expanded clones.

v_call: TRBV7-2
clone_size: NA
cdr3_aa: CASSSVGETQYF

v_call: TRBV2
clone_size: NA
cdr3_aa: CASSDGGRGLGDTQYF

v_call: TRBV19
clone_size: NA
cdr3_aa: CASTPGQANYGYTF

v_call: TRBV7-2
clone_size: NA
cdr3_aa: CASSPQGLAGYEQYF

v_call: TRBV7-2
clone_size: once
cdr3_aa: CASSLVLAGGVEQYF

v_call: TRBV6-4
clone_size: NA
cdr3_aa: CASSERQGQQGNEQFF

v_call: TRBV7-9
clone_size: NA
cdr3_aa: CASSLNPRVGSEQYF

v_call: TRBV15
clone_size: NA
cdr3_aa: CATSRSRDRLNGYTF

v_call: TRBV27
clone_size: NA
cdr3_aa: CASRTTGGDGYTF

v_call: TRBV9
clone_size: NA
cdr3_aa: CASSVGTADLSGYDYTF

v_call: TRBV2
clone_size: few
cdr3_aa: CASSEVGVASNQPQHF

v_call: TRBV28
clone_size: NA
cdr3_aa: CASIPGLAGKYEQYF

v_call: TRBV6-1
clone_size: few
cdr3_aa: CASSEEEVRSGGDTQYF

v_call: TRBV4-3
clone_size: NA
cdr3_aa: CASSQGAGLSYEQYF

v_call: TRBV19
clone_size: NA
cdr3_aa: CASSPLRTGSGYGYTF

v_call: TRBV5-6
clone_size: once
cdr3_aa: CASSLSGVNTEAFF

v_call: TRBV7-9
clone_size: NA
cdr3_aa: CASSLAARSNYGYTF

v_call: TRBV27
clone_size: NA
cdr3_aa: CASSYRVESEAFF

v_call: TRBV15
clone_size: NA
cdr3_aa: CATSRATGDEQFF

v_call: TRBV7-9
clone_size: NA
cdr3_aa: CASSVRYEQYF

v_call: TRBV6-4
clone_size: NA
cdr3_aa: CASSRLAGGTDTQYF

v_call: TRBV9
clone_size: NA
cdr3_aa: CASSSVTHRGPPNYGYTF

v_call: TRBV19
clone_size: NA
cdr3_aa: CASSIQAGASEQYF

v_call: TRBV7-3
clone_size: once
cdr3_aa: CASSLGQGPPAF

v_call: TRBV5-1
clone_size: NA
cdr3_aa: CASSYPGQGGESSYNEQFF

v_call: TRBV2
clone_size: NA
cdr3_aa: CASSGRQRNTEAFF

v_call: TRBV5-1
clone_size: NA
cdr3_aa: CASSMTSGGAGEQFF

v_call: TRBV11-2
clone_size: NA
cdr3_aa: CASSLNRAEGYTF

v_call: TRBV2
clone_size: NA
cdr3_aa: CASSELAGDTQYF

v_call: TRBV20-1
clone_size: NA
cdr3_aa: CSARQFYGYTF

v_call: TRBV4-2
clone_size: once
cdr3_aa: CASSQALAGGPGFF

v_call: TRBV18
clone_size: NA
cdr3_aa: CASSPPHPNTEAFF

v_call: TRBV6-1
clone_size: NA
cdr3_aa: CASSEEVSVYEQYF

v_call: TRBV21-1
clone_size: once
cdr3_aa: CASFLSGTGAYNEQFF

v_call: TRBV6-5
clone_size: NA
cdr3_aa: CASSFQRRGDTQYF

v_call: TRBV4-2
clone_size: NA
cdr3_aa: CASSQVWGGSEETQYF

v_call: TRBV5-4
clone_size: NA
cdr3_aa: CASSRGRGAGEETQYF

v_call: TRBV27
clone_size: NA
cdr3_aa: CASSFLRSGPNTEAFF

v_call: TRBV9
clone_size: NA
cdr3_aa: CASSFRGGESTDTQYF

v_call: TRBV7-9
clone_size: few
cdr3_aa: CASSRTSSADTQYF

v_call: TRBV4-2
clone_size: NA
cdr3_aa: CASSQSPLAGSTDTQYF

v_call: TRBV30
clone_size: NA
cdr3_aa: CAWIRGYEQYF